This is a list of T cell receptor beta chains from one sample in a study of blood T cell repertoires in COVID-19. The data were produced by immunoSEQ multiplex PCR, yet TCRdb's version contains in-frame clones alone and is incomplete. The sample yields some 99,000 clones, roughly 84% seen once. The sequencing input was peripheral blood. These receptors were collected from an elderly woman with active or convalescent COVID-19. CDR3s include the opening cysteine and the closing phenylalanine or tryptophan. A D gene is named only where the DNA matches it firmly. Expanded clones are given a class, and other clones once, few, many or no size at all.

J | V | size | D | DNA | CDR3
TRBJ2-2 | TRBV5-1 | NA | TRBD1 | TGCGCCAGCAGCGTTCGACAGGGTAACACCGGGGAGCTGTTTTTT | CASSVRQGNTGELFF
TRBJ2-1 | TRBV2 | NA | TRBD2 | TGTGCCAGCAAGGGACTAGCGGGAGGTGAGCAGTTCTTC | CASKGLAGGEQFF
TRBJ1-3 | TRBV6-1 | few | NA | TGTGCCAGCAGTGAAGCCAGGTCCGTTTCTGGAAACACCATATATTTT | CASSEARSVSGNTIYF
TRBJ1-2 | TRBV12-3/TRBV12-4 | NA | NA | TGTGCCAGCAGCCAAATCATTAACTATGGCTACACCTTC | CASSQIINYGYTF
TRBJ2-4 | TRBV2 | NA | TRBD2 | TGTGCCAGCAGTGAAAGACTAGCGGGGCCGGCGAACAAAAACATTCAGTACTTC | CASSERLAGPANKNIQYF
TRBJ1-3 | TRBV7-9 | NA | TRBD1 | TGTGCCAGCAGCGCCGGGACAGGGGATACGGACACCATATATTTT | CASSAGTGDTDTIYF
TRBJ2-3 | TRBV10-2 | NA | NA | TGCGCCAGCAGTGCGACGGAGGGACGAGATACGCAGTATTTT | CASSATEGRDTQYF
TRBJ1-2 | TRBV3-1/TRBV3-2 | many | NA | TGTGCCAGCAGCCCCTCTGACACCCTTGGCTATGGCTACACCTTC | CASSPSDTLGYGYTF
TRBJ2-2 | TRBV5-4 | NA | NA | TGTGCCAGCAGCCCCGGGACACGAGCCACCGGGGAGCTGTTTTTT | CASSPGTRATGELFF
TRBJ2-1 | TRBV5-1 | NA | TRBD2 | TGCGCCAGCAGCTTTGGGACTAGCGGGGCCTACAATGAGCAGTTCTTC | CASSFGTSGAYNEQFF
TRBJ2-1 | TRBV4-2 | NA | NA | TGTGCCAGCAGCCAGGGGGGGGCGCGGAGCAATGAGCAGTTCTTC | CASSQGGARSNEQFF
TRBJ1-2 | TRBV4-1 | NA | NA | TGCGCCAGCAGCCTGGCTGGCAGCTATGGCTACACCTTC | CASSLAGSYGYTF
TRBJ1-2 | TRBV5-1 | NA | TRBD1 | TGCGCCAGCAGCTGGACAGGGTTCCTATATGGCTACACCTTC | CASSWTGFLYGYTF
TRBJ2-2 | TRBV9 | NA | TRBD1 | TGTGCCAGCAGCGTAGCAGGGGGCTCCCCGAACACCGGGGAGCTGTTTTTT | CASSVAGGSPNTGELFF
TRBJ2-7 | TRBV28 | NA | TRBD2 | TGTGCCAGCAGTTTAGGGGGGGTTACCTACGAGCAGTACTTC | CASSLGGVTYEQYF
TRBJ2-4 | TRBV15 | NA | NA | TGTGCCACCAGCACCTGGGTTGGAGGTGCCAAAAACATTCAGTACTTC | CATSTWVGGAKNIQYF
TRBJ2-1 | TRBV28 | NA | TRBD1 | TGTGCCAGCAGCGGGGGACAGGTGCCCTACAATGAGCAGTTCTTC | CASSGGQVPYNEQFF
TRBJ2-7 | TRBV27 | few | NA | TGTGCCAGCACCCCCTGGGGCGGACAAACCTACGAGCAGTACTTC | CASTPWGGQTYEQYF
TRBJ1-2 | TRBV25-1 | many | TRBD1 | TGTGCCAGCAGATCCACAGGGGACGGCTATGGCTACACCTTC | CASRSTGDGYGYTF
TRBJ1-1 | TRBV5-6 | few | TRBD1 | TGTGCCAGCAGCGGACTACAGGGGAAGACTGAAGCTTTCTTT | CASSGLQGKTEAFF
TRBJ2-7 | TRBV6-5 | NA | TRBD1 | TGTGCCAGCAGGGGGATCGGACAGGGCTCCTACGAGCAGTACTTC | CASRGIGQGSYEQYF
TRBJ2-2 | TRBV6-5 | NA | TRBD2 | TGTGCCAGCAGACTGACTAGCGGGAGTTCCGGGGAGCTGTTTTTT | CASRLTSGSSGELFF
TRBJ2-5 | TRBV24-1 | once | TRBD1 | TGTGCCACCAGTGAGTACCGACAGGGGCTGGAGACCCAGTACTTC | CATSEYRQGLETQYF
TRBJ1-5 | TRBV6-5 | NA | NA | TGTGCCAGCAGTTACTTCCCAGCGGGGCAGCCCCAGCATTTT | CASSYFPAGQPQHF
TRBJ1-2 | TRBV28 | NA | TRBD1 | TGTGCCAGCAGTTACAGGGGGCGCGCAATGGAGGGCTACACCTTC | CASSYRGRAMEGYTF
TRBJ1-3 | TRBV10-3 | NA | TRBD1 | TGTGCCATCAGGGGACCCGGGACAGAGGCCGGAAACACCATATATTTT | CAIRGPGTEAGNTIYF